Shown below are 10 T cell receptor beta chains from a single sample sequenced in a study of blood T cell repertoires in COVID-19. The repertoire was sequenced with immunoSEQ multiplex PCR; TCRdb's copy has only in-frame clones and lacks some. The table has some 320,000 clones, roughly 85% seen once. The sample consisted of PBMCs or T cells enriched from blood (not recorded which). These receptors were collected from a woman aged 30 to 39 who had been exposed to COVID-19.

This sequence joins TRBV4-1 and TRBJ1-4; 7 bases map to TRBD1. In germline, CDR1 is MGHRA, CDR2 YSYEKL. This CDR3 is built from 15 residues. Trimming took 2 bases from V and 2 from J; bases not matched to a gene: 2. CDR3 nucleotide sequence: TGCGCCAGCAGCCAACCGGGACAGACTAATGAAAAACTGTTTTTT. It encodes CASSQPGQTNEKLFF.

This chain links TRBV24-1 with TRBJ2-1, with 9 bases fitting TRBD1. This CDR3 has 14 residues. Per the germline V gene, CDR1 is KGHDR and CDR2 is SFDVKD. Trimming removed 7 bases from V and 8 bases from J; junction bases left unmatched: 8. The CDR3 loop reads CATSPGQGIYEQFF. The DNA for the CDR3 is TGTGCCACCAGCCCGGGACAGGGTATTTATGAGCAGTTCTTC.

V and J are TRBV28 and TRBJ1-1, with TRBD1 matching 7 bases. This CDR3 contains 14 residues. Trimming removed 5 bases from V and 4 bases from J; junction bases left unmatched: 7. Germline values: CDR1 MDHEN, CDR2 SYDVKM. CDR3 residues: CASSPTGLGTEAFF. CDR3 DNA: TGTGCCAGCAGTCCGACAGGGCTCGGCACTGAAGCTTTCTTT.

The chain couples TRBV5-4 to TRBJ1-6; D gene ambiguous. This CDR3 region has 17 residues. The V end was cut by 0 bases, the J end by 8 bases, with 18 bases between. In germline, CDR1 is SGHNT, CDR2 YYREEE (reference sequence). This CDR3 is CASSLGAGGDGDSPLHF. CDR3 nucleotides: TGTGCCAGCAGCTTGGGGGCCGGAGGAGATGGGGATTCACCCCTCCACTTT.

The V gene is TRBV11-2, the J gene TRBJ2-1; D possibly corresponds to TRBD1 (6 bases). The germline V gene has CDR1 SGHAT and CDR2 FQNNGV. The V end lost 5 bases, the J end lost 0 bases, and 11 bases lay between the germline ends. The CDR3 is made up of 15 amino acids. The CDR3 region has the DNA TGTGCCAGCAGCATAGGACAGAACTCCTACAATGAGCAGTTCTTC. Amino acid sequence: CASSIGQNSYNEQFF.

The V and J genes are TRBV9 and TRBJ2-2; D may be TRBD2 (6 bases). Trimming removed 3 bases at V and 4 bases at J, with 13 bases between. Germline V gene data show CDR1 as SGDLS and CDR2 as YYNGEE. The CDR3 contains 15 residues. CDR3 protein: CASSGGVGGTGELFF. CDR3 sequence (DNA): TGTGCCAGCAGCGGAGGCGTCGGGGGCACCGGGGAGCTGTTTTTT.

The chain has TRBV4-1 and TRBJ1-5, with 11 bases lining up with TRBD1. CDR1 is MGHRA, CDR2 YSYEKL, per germline. The CDR3 has 16 amino acids. J lost 7 bases, V lost 5 bases, and 10 bases had no gene match. CDR3 bases: TGCGCCAGCAGCAGAGGACAGGGGGCGGGAGGGCAGCCCCAGCATTTT. Translating gives CASSRGQGAGGQPQHF.

V and J are TRBV19 and TRBJ1-5, with TRBD1 matching 8 bases. The CDR3 is made up of 15 amino acids. V dropped 7 bases and J dropped 6; count of bases not matched to a gene: 11. CDR1 is LNHDA, CDR2 SQIVND, per germline (reference sequence). The CDR3 coding sequence is TGTGCCAGTACCATCTTTGGCAGGGGGCCTCAGCCCCAGCATTTT. This sequence encodes CASTIFGRGPQPQHF.

This clone occurred once. This chain connects TRBV5-1 to TRBJ1-1; D unresolved. CDR3 length: 15 amino acids. The V end was cut by 0 bases, the J end by 0 bases, with 9 bases between. Germline CDR1 and CDR2: SGHRS and YFSETQ. CDR3 region: CASSLDLQVNTEAFF. The CDR3 DNA is TGCGCCAGCAGCTTGGATCTGCAGGTGAACACTGAAGCTTTCTTT.

V gene TRBV3-1 (or the pseudogene TRBV3-2) combines with J gene TRBJ2-5; D gene uncertain. Trimming shortened V by 1 base and J by 5 bases, and 5 bases separated the two germline ends. Germline CDR1 and CDR2: LGHDT and YNNKEL (reference sequence). This CDR3 has 12 amino acids. The CDR3: CASSQVAETQYF. The CDR3 DNA reads as TGTGCCAGCAGCCAAGTCGCGGAGACCCAGTACTTC.